What follows describes a single T cell receptor (beta chain). There is no known antigen for this receptor. A roughly 2.5 ml peripheral blood sample was drawn into PAXgene tubes per donor and stored at -80°C. Without any T cell sorting, total RNA was extracted from whole blood using the PAXgene blood miRNA kit on an automated QIAcube. Peripheral blood from monozygotic twin pairs, either concordant or discordant for inflammatory bowel disease, underwent deep TCRalpha and TCRbeta repertoire profiling that used unique molecular barcoding. For every twin pair, smoking habits were documented, and each individual was categorised as a current, former or never smoker. The data were taken from a study of monozygotic twins with inflammatory bowel disease (dated by TCRdb to between 2019 and 2020). With regard to the full study: In total, approximately 28 monozygotic twin pairs made up the full study: 19 Danish pairs, all IBD-discordant, plus nine German pairs, of which four were IBD-concordant and five were IBD-discordant. The search for disease-associated traits relied mainly on comparing, within discordant pairs, IBD patients with their genetically identical healthy co-twins. Each individual had, on average, about 151 000 unique TCRalpha sequences and 181 000 unique TCRbeta sequences available for analysis.

Library preparation was by 5' RACE. The input for every TCR library was around 3,800 ng of total RNA. For each sample, cDNA was synthesized in eight separate reactions using SMARTScribe reverse transcriptase. During cDNA synthesis, template switching introduced unique molecular identifiers that contained a 6-nucleotide sample barcode. Two nested PCRs of roughly 16 and 10 cycles amplified the TCRalpha and TCRbeta cDNA, and bead purification followed each PCR. Before amplification, the cDNA was both treated with uracil DNA-glycosylase and purified with the QIAquick PCR purification kit. The second PCR was the step at which Illumina TruSeq-compatible adapters and sample-specific barcodes were added. TapeStation and Qubit were used to check library quality and concentration, and around 4.5 ng of each library went into the pool. Sequencing of pooled libraries was carried out on an Illumina HiSeq2500 single-index Rapid Run using 2 x 100 bp reads and custom sequencing primers. As for the authors' bioinformatics: PCR and sequencing errors were corrected by UMI-based consensus assembly using MiGEC version 1.2.6. MiXCR version 2.1.1 was used for V(D)J alignment, clonotype assembly and CDR3 extraction. Gene usage, clonotype sharing and MAIT/NKT TCR abundance were normalised by analysing the top 1000, 10 000 and 20 000 clonotypes per sample. After downsampling to 27 000 UMIs, diversity was calculated as the inverse Simpson index using the vegan R package. Paired Mann-Whitney U tests on discordant twin pairs were used, with Benjamini-Hochberg multiple-testing correction. Through TCRdb reprocessing, the reads give one entry per CDR3 protein sequence; DNA is omitted. Clone size and V and J calls follow TCRdb, not the original study. The sample table holds 330,000 or so distinct CDR3 sequences. The ten largest clones capture approximately 2% of the sample.

Per the germline V gene (reference sequence), DFQATT is the CDR1 and SNEGSKA is the CDR2. The CDR3 goes from the cysteine to the phenylalanine over 14 residues. No DNA accompanies this entry. Findings and caveats that apply to the study as a whole: Differing immunosuppressive treatments among patients may have added background noise and inter-individual variability to the repertoires. The results gave no support for a single strong signal or clonotype linked to IBD. Compared with healthy twins, IBD patients shared fewer clonotypes with other individuals, and the difference was most pronounced in patients with signs of disease activity. No difference in repertoire similarity was observed between concordant and discordant twins, possibly owing to limited statistical power. Different T cell subtypes could not be distinguished in the analysis. TCRbeta repertoire diversity, by inverse Simpson index, was decreased in IBD patients compared with their healthy co-twins.

The chain couples TRBV20-1 to TRBJ2-3; TCRdb's D gene call, TRBD1, goes unchecked for lack of DNA. Specimen: blood. The TCR was taken from a human donor with ulcerative colitis or Crohn's disease, or a healthy co-twin of an affected twin (not recorded which). CDR3 sequence: CSASFQGRTDTQYF.